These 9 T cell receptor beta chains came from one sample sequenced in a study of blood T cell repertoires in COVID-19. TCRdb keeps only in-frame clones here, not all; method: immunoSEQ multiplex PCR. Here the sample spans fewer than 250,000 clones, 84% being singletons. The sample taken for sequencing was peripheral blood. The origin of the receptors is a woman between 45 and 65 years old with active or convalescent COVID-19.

The chain's CDR3 is CASSIYRGTGFTGELFF. Written as DNA, the CDR3 is TGTGCCAGTAGTATCTACAGGGGGACAGGGTTCACCGGGGAGCTGTTTTTT. This chain links TRBV19 with TRBJ2-2; TRBD1 matches at 9 bases. J was trimmed by 4 bases and V by 3 bases; bases with no gene match: 9. Germline CDR1 is LNHDA and CDR2 is SQIVND (reference sequence). The CDR3 has 17 residues.

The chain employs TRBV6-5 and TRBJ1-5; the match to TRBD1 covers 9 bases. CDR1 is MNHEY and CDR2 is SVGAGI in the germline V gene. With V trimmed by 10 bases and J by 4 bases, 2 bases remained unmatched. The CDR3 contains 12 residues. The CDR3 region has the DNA TGTGCCAATGGACAGGGGAATCAGCCCCAGCATTTT. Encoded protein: CANGQGNQPQHF.

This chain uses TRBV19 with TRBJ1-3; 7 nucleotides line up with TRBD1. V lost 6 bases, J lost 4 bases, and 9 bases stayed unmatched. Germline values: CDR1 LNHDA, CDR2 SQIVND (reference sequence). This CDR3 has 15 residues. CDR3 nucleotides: TGTGCCAGTAGCCTCAGGGGGGCACGGGGAAACACCATATATTTT. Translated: CASSLRGARGNTIYF.

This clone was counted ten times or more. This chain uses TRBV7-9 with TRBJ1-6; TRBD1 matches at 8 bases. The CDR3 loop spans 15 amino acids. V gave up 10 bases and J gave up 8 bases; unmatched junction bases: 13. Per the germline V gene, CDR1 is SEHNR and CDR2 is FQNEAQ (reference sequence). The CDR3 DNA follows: TGTGCCACCCGCTCGGACAGGGTGAGCGATTCACCCCTCCACTTT. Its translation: CATRSDRVSDSPLHF.

The CDR3 is CASSQQTMGGNVLTF. The CDR3 DNA is TGTGCCAGCAGCCAACAGACGATGGGTGGCAACGTCCTGACTTTC. The chain combines TRBV7-6 with TRBJ2-6; no clear D gene. Trimming removed 5 bases from V and 9 bases from J, with 17 bases in between. This CDR3 is 15 amino acids long. Germline CDR1 SGHVS, CDR2 FNYEAQ.

CDR3 nucleotides: TGTGCCAGCAGCGTCACGGACAGCGCCAATCAGCCCCAGCATTTT. Amino acids: CASSVTDSANQPQHF. This rearrangement joins TRBV9 to TRBJ1-5; perhaps TRBD1 as D (6 bases). Germline V gives CDR1 SGDLS, CDR2 YYNGEE. The CDR3 is made up of 15 amino acids. V was clipped by 2 bases and J by 3 bases, with 12 bases between them.

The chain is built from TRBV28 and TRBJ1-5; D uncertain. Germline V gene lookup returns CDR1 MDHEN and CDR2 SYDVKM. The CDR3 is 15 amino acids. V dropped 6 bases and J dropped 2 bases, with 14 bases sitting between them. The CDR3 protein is CASRRVAGGNQPQHF. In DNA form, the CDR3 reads TGTGCCAGCAGGAGGGTCGCTGGAGGCAATCAGCCCCAGCATTTT.

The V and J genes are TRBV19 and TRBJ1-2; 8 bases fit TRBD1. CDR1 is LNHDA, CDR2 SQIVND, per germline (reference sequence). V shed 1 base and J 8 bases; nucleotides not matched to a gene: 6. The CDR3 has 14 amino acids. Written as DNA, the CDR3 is TGTGCCAGTAGTATAGGTGGACAGGGCCGGGGCTACACCTTC. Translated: CASSIGGQGRGYTF.

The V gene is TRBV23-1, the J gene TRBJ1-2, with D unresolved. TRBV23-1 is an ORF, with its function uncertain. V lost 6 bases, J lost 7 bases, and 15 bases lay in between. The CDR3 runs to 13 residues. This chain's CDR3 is CASSPRERSGYTF. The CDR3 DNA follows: TGCGCCAGCAGCCCCCGAGAGAGGAGTGGCTACACCTTC.